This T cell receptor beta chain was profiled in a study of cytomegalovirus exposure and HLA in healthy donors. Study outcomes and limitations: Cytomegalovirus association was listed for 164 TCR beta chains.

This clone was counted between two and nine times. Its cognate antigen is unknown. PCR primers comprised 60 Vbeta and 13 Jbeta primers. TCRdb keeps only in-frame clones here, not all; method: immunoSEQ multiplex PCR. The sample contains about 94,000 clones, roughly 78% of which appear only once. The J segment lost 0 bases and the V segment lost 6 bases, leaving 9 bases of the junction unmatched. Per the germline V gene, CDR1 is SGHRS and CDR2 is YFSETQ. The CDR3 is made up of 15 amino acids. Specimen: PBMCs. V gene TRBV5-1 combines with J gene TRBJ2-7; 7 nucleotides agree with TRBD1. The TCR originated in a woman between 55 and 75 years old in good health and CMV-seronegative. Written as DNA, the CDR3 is TGCGCCAGCACCCAGACAGGGCCCGGCTCCTACGAGCAGTACTTC. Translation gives CASTQTGPGSYEQYF.